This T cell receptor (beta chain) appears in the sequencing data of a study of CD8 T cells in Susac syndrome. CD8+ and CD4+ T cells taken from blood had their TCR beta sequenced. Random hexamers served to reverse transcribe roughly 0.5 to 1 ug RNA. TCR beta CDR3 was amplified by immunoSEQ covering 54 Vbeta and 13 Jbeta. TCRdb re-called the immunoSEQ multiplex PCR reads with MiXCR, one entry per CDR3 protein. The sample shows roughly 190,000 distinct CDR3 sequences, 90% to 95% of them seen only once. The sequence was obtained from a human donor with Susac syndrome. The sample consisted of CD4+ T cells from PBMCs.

In DNA, the CDR3 is TGTGCCAGCTCACCTAGTAGCCACCGGCAAGAGACCCAGTACTTC. Translation: CASSPSSHRQETQYF. The chain combines TRBV18 with TRBJ2-5; D not resolved. CDR1 is KGHSH and CDR2 is LQKENI in the germline V gene. The CDR3 contains 15 residues. Trimming pared 3 bases from V and 2 bases from J, leaving 13 bases between. The full variable domain, its missing parts supplied by reference TRBV18 and TRBJ2-5, is NAGVMQNPRHLVRRRGQEARLRCSPMKGHSHVYWYRQLPEEGLKFMVYLQKENIIDESGMPKERFSAEFPKEGPSILRIQQVVRGDSAAYFCASSPSSHRQETQYFGPGTRLLVL.